One sample yielded the 30 T cell receptor beta chains listed below, sequenced in a study of control samples from healthy donors and cancer patients. Generated by immunoSEQ multiplex PCR, the TCRdb table keeps only in-frame clones and is missing some. The sample comprises approximately 170,000 clones, 75% to 95% of which are singletons, and about 1.6% rests with the top ten. The material sequenced was blood. The receptor set was obtained from a woman under 40 in good health.

V gene TRBV7-9 combines with J gene TRBJ2-7; no clear D. This CDR3 spans 14 amino acids. Trimming took 0 bases from V and 3 from J, leaving 9 bases between them. Germline CDR1 reads SEHNR; CDR2 reads FQNEAQ (reference sequence). This CDR3 reads CASSLALRDYEQYF. CDR3 DNA: TGTGCCAGCAGCTTAGCACTCAGAGACTACGAGCAGTACTTC.

This chain joins TRBV6-4 and TRBJ2-5, with no clear D. Trimming shortened V by 6 bases and J by 3 bases, and 5 bases separated the two germline ends. CDR1 and CDR2 from the germline V gene are MRHNA and SNTAGT. The CDR3 contains 11 residues. The CDR3 sequence: CASRFEETQYF. In DNA, the CDR3 is TGTGCCAGCAGATTCGAAGAGACCCAGTACTTC.

The chain joins TRBV7-2 to TRBJ2-7; D gene unclear. With 6 bases removed from V and 5 bases from J, the gap between germline ends came to 8 bases. CDR3 length: 11 amino acids. Germline CDR1 SGHTA, CDR2 FQGNSA. CDR3 DNA: TGTGCCAGCAGTCTGACTGACGAGCAGTACTTC. This encodes CASSLTDEQYF.

The V call is TRBV9, the J call TRBJ2-3, with TRBD1 matching over 7 bases. CDR1 is SGDLS, CDR2 YYNGEE, per germline. J was trimmed by 4 bases and V by 4 bases; bases with no gene match: 6. The CDR3 is made up of 14 amino acids. CDR3 residues: CASSSQGWADTQYF. The CDR3 DNA follows: TGTGCCAGCAGCTCACAGGGGTGGGCAGATACGCAGTATTTT.

The chain recombines TRBV5-6 with TRBJ1-5, with 8 bases matching TRBD1. This CDR3 has 16 residues. J was trimmed by 3 bases and V by 1 base; bases with no gene match: 6. Per germline, CDR1 SGHDT and CDR2 YYEEEE. The CDR3 here is CASSLLGQGSNQPQHF. The CDR3 nucleotides read TGTGCCAGCAGCTTGCTTGGACAGGGTTCCAATCAGCCCCAGCATTTT.

The chain is built from TRBV6-4 and TRBJ1-2, with 9 bases that match TRBD1. Looked up from germline, CDR1 is MRHNA and CDR2 is SNTAGT. V was pared by 2 bases and J by 6 bases, with 10 bases of the junction left unmatched. This CDR3 is 16 amino acids long. CDR3 protein: CASSDGPGQGGHGYTF. CDR3 bases: TGTGCCAGCAGTGACGGGCCGGGACAGGGAGGGCATGGCTACACCTTC.

The genes are TRBV4-3 and TRBJ1-1, with D uncertain. V dropped 0 bases and J dropped 2 bases, with 4 bases sitting between them. The CDR3 extends over 13 amino acids. Germline CDR1 reads LGHNA; CDR2 reads YSLEER. This CDR3 is CASSQDPNTEAFF. CDR3 sequence (DNA): TGCGCCAGCAGCCAAGATCCCAACACTGAAGCTTTCTTT.

The chain links TRBV7-9 to TRBJ2-7; 7 bases agree with TRBD1. The V gene end was trimmed by 5 bases and the J gene end by 6 bases; junction bases not matched to a gene: 4. CDR3 size: 12 residues. Germline values: CDR1 SEHNR, CDR2 FQNEAQ (reference sequence). CDR3 loop: CASSPQGLEQYF. CDR3 bases: TGTGCCAGCAGCCCACAGGGGCTCGAGCAGTACTTC.

V usage is TRBV9 and J usage is TRBJ2-5, with 10 positions matching TRBD2. This CDR3 is built from 16 residues. Germline V lookup: CDR1 SGDLS, CDR2 YYNGEE. Unmatched junction bases numbered 4, after V lost 0 bases and J lost 2 bases. The CDR3 protein is CASSVGGTSAQETQYF. In nucleotides, the CDR3 is TGTGCCAGCAGCGTAGGAGGGACTAGCGCACAAGAGACCCAGTACTTC.

This chain joins TRBV7-5 and TRBJ2-3; the table's D gene call, TRBD2, was not cross checked with the DNA. TRBV7-5 is marked as a pseudogene. This CDR3 contains 15 residues. The CDR3 loop is CARSRTSGGLDTQYF. In nucleotides, the CDR3 is TGTGCCAGAAGCCGGACTAGCGGGGGGTTAGATACGCAGTATTTT.

The chain employs TRBV12-3 or TRBV12-4 and TRBJ1-1; D remains ambiguous. The CDR3 runs to 13 residues. V lost 4 bases, J lost 1 base, and 7 bases lay in between. As DNA, the CDR3 is TGTGCCAGCAGTTCGTTGGGGAACACTGAAGCTTTCTTT. Amino acids: CASSSLGNTEAFF.

The sample holds one count of this clone. This chain joins TRBV19 and TRBJ1-1; 10 positions match TRBD1. Germline V lookup: CDR1 LNHDA, CDR2 SQIVND (reference sequence). This CDR3 is 14 amino acids long. Trimming cost V 5 bases and J 4 bases; bases outside gene matches: 4. In nucleotides, the CDR3 is TGTGCCAGTAGTCCGGACAGGGGGGGCACTGAAGCTTTCTTT. Translated, it gives CASSPDRGGTEAFF.

The genes are TRBV19 and TRBJ1-5; TRBD1 aligns across 8 bases. Germline loops: CDR1 LNHDA, CDR2 SQIVND (reference sequence). J lost 4 bases, V lost 5 bases, and 7 bases had no gene match. The CDR3 is 15 residues long. The chain's CDR3 is CASSERDRLNQPQHF. CDR3 coding DNA: TGTGCCAGTAGTGAGCGGGACAGGCTAAATCAGCCCCAGCATTTT.

This chain joins TRBV18 and TRBJ1-1; D remains unclear. This CDR3 comprises 14 residues. Germline assignment: CDR1 KGHSH and CDR2 LQKENI. The V and J ends lost 0 bases and 1 base respectively, with 6 bases between them. CDR3 region: CASSPPWGNTEAFF. The CDR3 nucleotides are TGTGCCAGCTCACCACCGTGGGGGAACACTGAAGCTTTCTTT.

The gene calls are TRBV6-6 and TRBJ2-3; TRBD1 matches 7 bases. Germline V gene lookup returns CDR1 MNHNY and CDR2 SVGAGI (reference sequence). The J segment lost 3 bases and the V segment lost 9 bases, leaving 6 bases of the junction unmatched. The CDR3 consists of 13 residues. The DNA of the CDR3 is TGTGCCAGTAGAGACAGGGATACAGATACGCAGTATTTT. Protein: CASRDRDTDTQYF.

This sequence joins TRBV6-5 and TRBJ2-2; D is undetermined. Germline values: CDR1 MNHEY, CDR2 SVGAGI. Trimming shortened V by 8 bases and J by 4 bases, and 11 bases separated the two germline ends. The CDR3 runs to 13 residues. In DNA, the CDR3 is TGTGCCAGCTCTCTAGTGGGCACCGGGGAGCTGTTTTTT. Amino acids: CASSLVGTGELFF.

This chain links TRBV28 with TRBJ1-5, with 10 bases aligning to TRBD1. This CDR3 spans 13 amino acids. CDR1 is MDHEN and CDR2 is SYDVKM in the germline V gene. The V segment lost 6 bases and the J segment 7 bases; nucleotides outside the gene matches: 3. The CDR3 sequence: CASRGQGWQPQHF. CDR3 DNA: TGTGCCAGCAGGGGACAGGGGTGGCAGCCCCAGCATTTT.

V is TRBV15 and J is TRBJ2-2; 8 nucleotides align to TRBD1. CDR1 is LNHNV, CDR2 YYDKDF, per germline (reference sequence). This CDR3 comprises 15 residues. Trimming removed 1 base from V and 4 bases from J; junction bases left unmatched: 2. The CDR3: CATSRAQGVTGELFF. CDR3 coding DNA: TGTGCCACCAGCAGAGCACAGGGGGTCACCGGGGAGCTGTTTTTT.

The chain has TRBV28 and TRBJ2-7; D gene uncertain. Trimming took off 6 bases at V and 2 bases at J, with 5 bases between the two ends. Per germline, CDR1 MDHEN and CDR2 SYDVKM. CDR3 length equals 11 residues. The CDR3 here is CASSHTYEQYF. The DNA of the CDR3 is TGTGCCAGCAGCCACACCTACGAGCAGTACTTC.

This chain joins TRBV2 and TRBJ2-7; D is uncertain. The CDR3 has 12 amino acids. Germline V CDR1 and CDR2: SNHLY, FYNNEI. V dropped 6 bases and J dropped 6 bases, with 12 bases sitting between them. The CDR3 coding sequence is TGTGCCAGCAGACCGAAGGCGATCGAGCAGTACTTC. It yields the protein CASRPKAIEQYF.

Only a few counts were recorded for this clone. This sample includes further DNA sequences coding for the same CDR3. The chain is built from TRBV28 and TRBJ1-1; TRBD1 matches 7 bases. This CDR3 contains 14 residues. Germline V gives CDR1 MDHEN, CDR2 SYDVKM. V lost 5 bases, J lost 4 bases, and 7 bases stayed unmatched. The DNA for the CDR3 is TGTGCCAGCAGTCCAGGGGGTAGGGGCACTGAAGCTTTCTTT. As protein: CASSPGGRGTEAFF.

This chain links TRBV6-6 with TRBJ2-7; D unresolved. The V end lost 5 bases, the J end lost 3 bases, and 8 bases lay between the germline ends. CDR1 and CDR2 (germline): MNHNY, SVGAGI (reference sequence). The CDR3 runs to 12 residues. The CDR3 loop reads CASSGSGYEQYF. CDR3 nucleotide sequence: TGTGCCAGCAGTGGTTCGGGCTACGAGCAGTACTTC.

DNA for the CDR3: TGTGCCAGCAGCTCACAGGGGGCGGGCTCCTACGAGCAGTACTTC. Translating it yields CASSSQGAGSYEQYF. V usage is TRBV7-2 and J usage is TRBJ2-7, with TRBD1 identical over 9 bases. CDR3 size: 15 residues. After removal of 4 bases from V and 0 bases from J, the junction contained 4 bases not matched to a gene. Germline V lookup: CDR1 SGHTA, CDR2 FQGNSA.

The chain combines TRBV10-3 with TRBJ1-2; 7 positions agree with TRBD1. V lost 4 bases to trimming and J lost 4 bases; unmatched junction nucleotides: 3. Per germline, CDR1 ENHRY and CDR2 SYGVKD. This CDR3 region has 13 residues. CDR3 residues: CAISGQGSYGYTF. Here the CDR3 DNA reads TGTGCCATCAGTGGACAGGGTTCCTATGGCTACACCTTC.

The rearrangement joins TRBV11-2 to TRBJ1-2; 9 bases fit TRBD1. Germline lookup yields CDR1 SGHAT and CDR2 FQNNGV. The CDR3 consists of 16 residues. V lost 1 base, J lost 8 bases, and 11 bases stayed unmatched. CDR3 in DNA: TGTGCCAGCAGCTTAGCGGTGGGGACAGGGAGGAGGGGCTACACCTTC. Amino acids: CASSLAVGTGRRGYTF.

The rearrangement joins TRBV19 to TRBJ2-4; 9 nucleotides match TRBD1. Germline lookup yields CDR1 LNHDA and CDR2 SQIVND (reference sequence). J was trimmed by 1 base and V by 3 bases; bases with no gene match: 4. There are 16 residues in the CDR3. The CDR3 nucleotides read TGTGCCAGTAGTATGGGGACAGGGCTCGCCAAAAACATTCAGTACTTC. Translated: CASSMGTGLAKNIQYF. Complete variable domain (other parts from reference TRBV19 and TRBJ2-4): DGGITQSPKYLFRKEGQNVTLSCEQNLNHDAMYWYRQDPGQGLRLIYYSQIVNDFQKGDIAEGYSVSREKKESFPLTVTSAQKNPTAFYLCASSMGTGLAKNIQYFGAGTRLSVL.

The chain is built from TRBV7-9 and TRBJ1-1; possibly TRBD1 for D (6 bases). Germline V gene data show CDR1 as SEHNR and CDR2 as FQNEAQ (reference sequence). The V end was cut by 1 base, the J end by 6 bases, with 12 bases between. This CDR3 comprises 14 residues. CDR3 sequence: CASSLGTGAAEAFF. As DNA, the CDR3 is TGTGCCAGCAGCTTAGGGACGGGGGCGGCTGAAGCTTTCTTT.

The gene calls are TRBV27 and TRBJ1-5; 7 bases fit TRBD1. The germline CDR1 and CDR2 sequences are MNHEY and SMNVEV (reference sequence). The CDR3 has 15 residues. The V gene end was trimmed by 6 bases and the J gene end by 6 bases; junction bases not matched to a gene: 11. The CDR3 DNA reads TGTGCCAGCAGGAGAGACAGGGAGTTTGGTCAGCCCCAGCATTTT. Its protein is CASRRDREFGQPQHF.

The chain joins TRBV19 to TRBJ1-1; D is ambiguous. This CDR3 is 14 amino acids long. The germline CDR1 and CDR2 sequences are LNHDA and SQIVND (reference sequence). Trimming cost V 5 bases and J 0 bases, with 10 bases left between them. The CDR3 nucleotides are TGTGCCAGTAGTCGGGGAAACCTGAACACTGAAGCTTTCTTT. Protein product: CASSRGNLNTEAFF.

The rearrangement links TRBV6-5 to TRBJ2-1; D is ambiguous. Germline-derived CDR1 and CDR2 are MNHEY and SVGAGI. The V end lost 10 bases, the J end lost 0 bases, and 10 bases lay between the germline ends. The CDR3 covers 13 residues. The CDR3 is CATGRSSYNEQFF. CDR3 nucleotides: TGTGCCACCGGACGGAGCTCCTACAATGAGCAGTTCTTC.